This T cell receptor beta chain appears in the sequencing data of a study of OX40 agonist ivuxolimab in advanced cancers. Whole-study context: Intravenous ivuxolimab was administered to patients every 2 weeks at 0.01 to 10 mg/kg. Broader study findings: Among T cells, CD8+ cells averaged more expanded clones than CD4+ cells. Low levels of normalized T-cell clonal expansion also appeared in some nonresponders. At 0.1 to 3.0 mg/kg and by week 6, CD4+ and CD8+ T cells in the blood had expanded clonally.

Produced via immunoSEQ multiplex PCR; TCRdb's table is partial and in-frame only. The sample yields about 66,000 clones, about four fifths seen once. For this clone: Antigen specificity is unknown.

This sample comprised CD4+ or CD8+ T cells sorted from blood, obtained in a trial of the OX40 agonist ivuxolimab. The sequence came from an adult with an advanced solid tumor such as melanoma, head and neck, liver or kidney cancer.

The CDR3 sequence: CASSAVAAQETQYF. The CDR3 nucleotides read TGTGCCAGCAGCGCGGTAGCGGCCCAAGAGACCCAGTACTTC. The rearrangement uses TRBV7-2 and TRBJ2-5; TRBD2 is a possible D gene (6 bases). The CDR3 consists of 14 residues. V lost 5 bases and J 1 base, leaving 11 bases between the germline ends. Germline lookup yields CDR1 SGHTA and CDR2 FQGNSA.